Presented here are 25 T cell receptor beta chains from one specimen sequenced in a study of CD8+ T cells in alopecia areata. Isolated RNA was reverse transcribed into cDNA used as the sequencing template. Assay used: immunoSEQ multiplex PCR; TCRdb lists only in-frame clones, some missing. The sample includes about 97,000 clones, 41% of them seen just once. Sequencing was performed on CD4+ T cells sorted from blood. The source of these receptors is a human donor with alopecia areata.

This chain connects TRBV30 to TRBJ1-1; D perhaps matches TRBD1 (5 bases). Germline assignment: CDR1 GTSNPN and CDR2 SVGIG (reference sequence). V shed 3 bases and J shed 8 bases, with 10 bases lying between them. This CDR3 comprises 11 residues. This chain's CDR3 is CAWRREGEAFF. CDR3 sequence (DNA): TGTGCCTGGAGGAGGGAGGGGGAAGCTTTCTTT.

This clone was counted between two and nine times. The CDR3 is CASSDTDSTYNEQFF. The CDR3 DNA reads TGTGCCAGCAGTGACACCGACAGTACCTACAATGAGCAGTTCTTC. The rearrangement uses TRBV6-4 and TRBJ2-1; D might be TRBD1 (5 bases). Trimming removed 2 bases at V and 2 bases at J, with 10 bases between. CDR3 length equals 15 residues. CDR1 MRHNA and CDR2 SNTAGT come from the germline V gene.

The rearrangement uses TRBV28 and TRBJ2-7; D possibly corresponds to TRBD2 (5 bases). Germline CDR1 MDHEN, CDR2 SYDVKM. The ends were cut back, 8 bases at V and 2 bases at J, with 10 bases in the middle. CDR3 length: 12 amino acids. The CDR3 DNA sequence: TGTGCCAGCGCTTTAGCGCCCTACGAGCAGTACTTC. It yields the protein CASALAPYEQYF.

V is TRBV7-6 and J is TRBJ2-5; TRBD1 might be the D (6 bases). Deletions cut 0 bases from V and 5 bases from J, with 13 bases between. The CDR3 consists of 15 residues. Germline CDR1 reads SGHVS; CDR2 reads FNYEAQ. This CDR3 is CASSLAQGSAETQYF. The DNA of the CDR3 is TGTGCCAGCAGCTTAGCACAGGGTTCCGCGGAGACCCAGTACTTC.

The V and J genes are TRBV4-1 and TRBJ2-7, with 9 nucleotides matching TRBD2. V gave up 4 bases and J gave up 3 bases; unmatched junction bases: 4. This CDR3 has 14 residues. CDR1 and CDR2 (germline): MGHRA, YSYEKL. The CDR3 sequence is CASSRTSGLYEQYF. In nucleotides, the CDR3 is TGCGCCAGCAGCCGAACTAGCGGGCTCTACGAGCAGTACTTC.

The genes are TRBV2 and TRBJ1-1, with 8 bases lining up with TRBD1. CDR1 is SNHLY and CDR2 is FYNNEI in the germline V gene. Trimming cost V 5 bases and J 2 bases; bases outside gene matches: 10. The CDR3 has 16 amino acids. The CDR3 DNA follows: TGTGCCAGCAGTTCCACCAGGGCAGGGGGCAACACTGAAGCTTTCTTT. Translated: CASSSTRAGGNTEAFF.

V is TRBV7-2 and J is TRBJ2-3; D remains ambiguous. Trimming cost V 5 bases and J 1 base, with 13 bases left between them. Germline V gives CDR1 SGHTA, CDR2 FQGNSA. The CDR3 is 15 residues long. CDR3 amino acids: CASSPRLEGTDTQYF. In DNA form, the CDR3 reads TGTGCCAGCAGCCCCCGGCTCGAGGGCACAGATACGCAGTATTTT.

V usage is TRBV19 and J usage is TRBJ2-5; 10 bases align to TRBD2. CDR1 and CDR2 (germline): LNHDA, SQIVND (reference sequence). V lost 6 bases, J lost 4 bases, and 8 bases stayed unmatched. CDR3 length: 15 amino acids. CDR3 protein: CASSPSGSGRETQYF. CDR3 nucleotide sequence: TGTGCCAGTAGCCCTAGCGGGAGCGGAAGAGAGACCCAGTACTTC.

The rearrangement uses TRBV5-1 and TRBJ2-2, with 7 bases matching TRBD1. The V segment lost 4 bases and the J segment 6 bases; nucleotides outside the gene matches: 3. The germline V gene encodes CDR1 SGHRS and CDR2 YFSETQ. This CDR3 contains 13 residues. The CDR3 nucleotides are TGCGCCAGCAGCCCCGACAGGGCCGGGGAGCTGTTTTTT. It translates to CASSPDRAGELFF. Full variable domain (remainder filled in from reference TRBV5-1 and TRBJ2-2): KAGVTQTPRYLIKTRGQQVTLSCSPISGHRSVSWYQQTPGQGLQFLFEYFSETQRNKGNFPGRFSGRQFSNSRSEMNVSTLELGDSALYLCASSPDRAGELFFGEGSRLTVL.

V is TRBV11-2 and J is TRBJ2-5, with D perhaps matching TRBD2 (5 bases). Germline V gene sequence: CDR1 SGHAT, CDR2 FQNNGV. Trimming removed 4 bases from V and 4 bases from J, with 16 bases in between. There are 15 residues in the CDR3. In DNA form, the CDR3 reads TGTGCCAGCAGCTACGGGGATGTAAGTGCAGAGACCCAGTACTTC. This gives the protein CASSYGDVSAETQYF.

In this sample, this clone turned up a few times. J is TRBJ2-1 and V is TRBV5-1; tentatively, D is TRBD1 (6 bases). Trimming took 1 base from V and 2 from J, leaving 10 bases between them. In germline, CDR1 is SGHRS, CDR2 YFSETQ. This CDR3 contains 15 residues. CDR3 sequence (DNA): TGCGCCAGCAGCTTGACAGGGAACGCCTACAATGAGCAGTTCTTC. It specifies CASSLTGNAYNEQFF.

About this clone: Other DNA sequences in this specimen translate into the identical CDR3. The genes are TRBV5-1 and TRBJ2-5; D gene uncertain. The CDR3 has 13 residues. The germline V gene has CDR1 SGHRS and CDR2 YFSETQ. Deletions cut 0 bases from V and 3 bases from J, with 6 bases between. DNA of the CDR3: TGCGCCAGCAGCTTGGGCGGTGAAGAGACCCAGTACTTC. Translating it yields CASSLGGEETQYF.

The rearrangement joins TRBV5-1 to TRBJ2-1, with D uncertain. The CDR3 spans 15 residues. Germline lookup yields CDR1 SGHRS and CDR2 YFSETQ. Trimming left V 2 bases short and J 0 bases short, with 9 bases between. CDR3 DNA: TGCGCCAGCAGCTTTTTTCGGAGCTCCTACAATGAGCAGTTCTTC. As protein: CASSFFRSSYNEQFF.

The chain links TRBV11-2 to TRBJ2-1, with TRBD1 matching 9 bases. V gave up 5 bases and J gave up 7 bases; unmatched junction bases: 9. CDR1 is SGHAT, CDR2 FQNNGV, per germline. The CDR3 has 15 amino acids. CDR3 coding DNA: TGTGCCAGCAGCCTATCTTGGACAGGGGCGAATGAGCAGTTCTTC. Amino acids: CASSLSWTGANEQFF. Together with reference TRBV11-2 and TRBJ2-1, the CDR3 gives the full variable domain: EAGVAQSPRYKIIEKRQSVAFWCNPISGHATLYWYQQILGQGPKLLIQFQNNGVVDDSQLPKDRFSAERLKGVDSTLKIQPAKLEDSAVYLCASSLSWTGANEQFFGPGTRLTVL.

This sequence joins TRBV5-1 and TRBJ2-5, with D possibly TRBD1 on 6 matching bases. This CDR3 is 14 amino acids long. V lost 2 bases and J 2 bases, leaving 10 bases between the germline ends. Per the germline V gene, CDR1 is SGHRS and CDR2 is YFSETQ. The CDR3 here is CASSFRDTQETQYF. CDR3 nucleotides: TGCGCCAGCAGCTTCCGGGACACACAAGAGACCCAGTACTTC.

The chain has TRBV29-1 and TRBJ2-5, with 11 bases that match TRBD1. Germline CDR1 reads SQVTM; CDR2 reads ANQGSEA. The V segment lost 4 bases and the J segment 3 bases; nucleotides outside the gene matches: 1. This CDR3 spans 13 amino acids. The CDR3 here is CSVGTGGEETQYF. The CDR3, as DNA: TGCAGCGTTGGGACAGGGGGCGAAGAGACCCAGTACTTC.

The chain recombines TRBV4-1 with TRBJ2-7; 8 bases match TRBD2. Trimming took 2 bases from V and 0 from J; bases not matched to a gene: 15. This CDR3 region has 19 residues. CDR1 is MGHRA, CDR2 YSYEKL, per germline. The CDR3 here is CASSQPSGPSGRLSYEQYF. The CDR3 bases are TGCGCCAGCAGCCAACCTAGCGGGCCCTCAGGCCGCCTCTCCTACGAGCAGTACTTC.

This sequence joins TRBV7-3 and TRBJ2-1; D is undetermined. In germline, CDR1 is SGHTA, CDR2 FQGTGA. Between the trimmed V and J ends, which lost 2 bases and 2 bases, there was a span of 7 bases. The CDR3 is 14 amino acids. The chain's CDR3 is CASSLSGTYNEQFF. CDR3 bases: TGTGCCAGCAGCTTATCAGGAACCTACAATGAGCAGTTCTTC.

The genes are TRBV5-1 and TRBJ1-1, with unresolved D. The CDR3 is made up of 11 amino acids. The germline V and J ends were trimmed by 5 bases and 6 bases, with 8 bases remaining between them. The germline CDR1 and CDR2 sequences are SGHRS and YFSETQ. CDR3 bases: TGCGCCAGCAGGGGTTCGGCTGAAGCTTTCTTT. The encoded protein is CASRGSAEAFF.

This clone was counted at least ten times. Other DNA sequences from this sample encode an identical CDR3 as well. The chain links TRBV7-2 to TRBJ2-7, with D possibly being TRBD1 (6 bases). CDR3 size: 14 residues. Germline V CDR1 and CDR2: SGHTA, FQGNSA. V lost 1 base to trimming and J lost 4 bases, with 11 bases between them. The CDR3 DNA is TGTGCCAGCAGCTTAGAGACAGGCGGGTACGAGCAGTACTTC. It translates to CASSLETGGYEQYF.

The sample holds a few counts of this clone. The chain has TRBV29-1 and TRBJ1-1, with a weak D call TRBD1 (6 bases). The CDR3 totals 14 residues. The V and J ends lost 4 bases and 0 bases respectively, with 12 bases between them. Per germline, CDR1 SQVTM and CDR2 ANQGSEA. The CDR3 region is CSVGSRGLNTEAFF. DNA of the CDR3: TGCAGCGTTGGTTCCAGGGGATTGAACACTGAAGCTTTCTTT.

This chain joins TRBV7-9 and TRBJ2-1, with 9 bases aligning to TRBD2. V shed 5 bases and J 4 bases; nucleotides not matched to a gene: 3. This CDR3 is 14 amino acids long. Germline-derived CDR1 and CDR2 are SEHNR and FQNEAQ (reference sequence). The CDR3 protein is CASSRGGVYNEQFF. CDR3 coding DNA: TGTGCCAGCAGCCGCGGGGGGGTTTACAATGAGCAGTTCTTC. Together with reference TRBV7-9 and TRBJ2-1, the CDR3 gives the full variable domain: DTGVSQNPRHKITKRGQNVTFRCDPISEHNRLYWYRQTLGQGPEFLTYFQNEAQLEKSRLLSDRFSAERPKGSFSTLEIQRTEQGDSAMYLCASSRGGVYNEQFFGPGTRLTVL.

The chain carries TRBV25-1 and TRBJ1-5; 8 bases match TRBD1. The CDR3 is made up of 13 amino acids. The germline V gene has CDR1 MGHDK and CDR2 SYGVNS. The ends lost 9 bases at V and 6 bases at J; junction bases unmatched: 7. CDR3: CASQDRVGQPQHF. The CDR3 DNA follows: TGTGCCAGTCAGGACAGGGTGGGTCAGCCCCAGCATTTT.

The CDR3 bases are TGTGCCAGCAGTCCAATATCTGGGAAAGAGACCCAGTACTTC. It codes for CASSPISGKETQYF. The J gene is TRBJ2-5, the V gene TRBV28, with unresolved D. V was cut by 5 bases and J by 3 bases, with 13 bases left in between. CDR1 MDHEN and CDR2 SYDVKM come from the germline V gene. The CDR3 is 14 residues long.

The chain employs TRBV29-1 and TRBJ2-3; D uncertain. This CDR3 has 13 residues. V lost 0 bases and J 5 bases, leaving 9 bases between the germline ends. Per the germline V gene, CDR1 is SQVTM and CDR2 is ANQGSEA. The CDR3 DNA sequence: TGCAGCGTTGAAGATACCATTAGAGATACGCAGTATTTT. Protein: CSVEDTIRDTQYF.